The clone carrying this T cell receptor (beta chain) turned up a few times. Its matching antigen is unknown. These data originate in a study of beta chain features in type 1 diabetes. Study-wide findings and caveats: Whether TCRB rearrangement is influenced by HLA type went unresolved here.

J gave up 5 bases and V 4 bases, and 6 bases lay outside the gene matches. CDR3 size: 15 residues. CDR1 SGHTS and CDR2 YDEGEE come from the germline V gene. cDNA synthesis used the whole RNA isolate, giving expressed TCRB sequences. Sequencing used immunoSEQ multiplex PCR; TCRdb keeps in-frame clones, though not all of them. The sample yields some 160,000 clones, roughly 9.1% seen once. The gene calls are TRBV5-8 and TRBJ2-1; TRBD2 matches 10 bases. The receptor was isolated from a woman between 18 and 30 years old in good health. The sequenced material came from central memory CD4+ T cells from blood. DNA for the CDR3: TGTGCCAGCAGCACCTGGACTAGCGGAAACAATGAGCAGTTCTTC. Protein sequence: CASSTWTSGNNEQFF.